These 30 T cell receptor beta chains were sequenced from one sample in a study of Tregs in tolerant kidney transplant recipients. Sequencing used immunoSEQ multiplex PCR; TCRdb keeps in-frame clones, though not all of them. The table gives roughly 50,000 clones; the top ten clones make up roughly 0.8% of it. The sample in question was CD4+ T cells from blood, obtained before the transplant. The receptors stem from a human donor who received a combined kidney and bone marrow transplant.

Note on this clone: The CDR3 goes on 3 residues after the read ends, and that part is filled in from the germline J gene. This sequence joins TRBV6-1 and TRBJ1-6; D is possibly TRBD1 (5 bases). This CDR3 is 15 amino acids long. Trimming pared 3 bases from V and 7 bases from J, leaving 13 bases between. The germline gives CDR1 MNHNS, CDR2 SASEGT. The chain's CDR3 is CASSEEGIGNSPLHF. The sequenced CDR3 bases are TGTGCCAGCAGTGAGGAGGGGATCGGGAATTCACCC.

Concerning this clone: The read stops 3 residues short of the end of the CDR3; the missing end is completed from the germline J gene. This chain joins TRBV10-3 and TRBJ1-4; TRBD1 might be the D (5 bases). There are 13 residues in the CDR3. V lost 8 bases and J lost 1, with 8 bases in between. Looked up from germline, CDR1 is ENHRY and CDR2 is SYGVKD. The chain's CDR3 is CAISGGTNEKLFF. The covered CDR3 bases are TGTGCCATCTCGGGGGGAACTAATGAAAAA.

A word on this clone: Coverage ceases 3 residues before the CDR3 finishes, and the germline J gene fills in the end. V gene TRBV7-9 combines with J gene TRBJ1-1, with a weak D call TRBD1 (5 bases). Deletions cut 6 bases from V and 5 bases from J, with 13 bases between. Germline CDR1 reads SEHNR; CDR2 reads FQNEAQ (reference sequence). The CDR3 runs 13 residues. This CDR3 reads CASSLTEGTEAFF. The part of the CDR3 DNA that was read is TGTGCCAGCAGTCTGACAGAGGGGACTGAA.

The CDR3 protein is CSARDLLWETQYF. The sequenced part of the CDR3 DNA is TGCAGTGCTAGAGACCTATTGTGGGAGACC. The V gene is TRBV20-1, the J gene TRBJ2-5; D remains ambiguous. The read is 3 residues too short to cover the CDR3 end, so that end is filled in from the germline J gene. The CDR3 is made up of 13 amino acids. The germline V gene encodes CDR1 DFQATT and CDR2 SNEGSKA (reference sequence). Trimming removed 0 bases at V and 5 bases at J, with 10 bases between.

Comment on this clone: The CDR3 goes on 3 residues after the read ends, and that part is filled in from the germline J gene. The V call is TRBV20-1, the J call TRBJ2-3, with a weak D call TRBD1 (6 bases). Germline CDR1 reads DFQATT; CDR2 reads SNEGSKA (reference sequence). The CDR3 consists of 14 residues. V lost 1 base and J 2 bases, leaving 10 bases between the germline ends. The covered CDR3 bases are TGCAGTGCTAGAGTGGACAGACACACAGATACG. It specifies CSARVDRHTDT. The complete CDR3 reads CSARVDRHTDTQYF.

The covered CDR3 bases are TGTGCCAGCTCACCTCGGACAGTTCATATCGGAAACATT. This sequence encodes CASSPRTVHIGNI. The whole CDR3 sequence is CASSPRTVHIGNIQYF. The rearrangement joins TRBV18 to TRBJ2-4, with a possible D match to TRBD1 (6 bases). The missing CDR3 end, 3 residues past where the read stops, is filled in from the germline J gene. The germline V and J ends were trimmed by 3 bases and 6 bases, with 18 bases remaining between them. The germline V gene encodes CDR1 KGHSH and CDR2 LQKENI. This CDR3 is built from 16 residues.

Remarks on this clone: The read terminates 3 residues ahead of where the CDR3 ends, so the germline J gene completes it. The chain employs TRBV2 and TRBJ2-1, with D unclear. V lost 7 bases to trimming and J lost 6 bases, with 13 bases between them. Per germline, CDR1 SNHLY and CDR2 FYNNEI. This CDR3 has 13 amino acids. Incomplete CDR3 DNA: TGTGCCAGCAAAATTGCTAGGAGCAATGAG. This translates into CASKIARSNE. The complete CDR3 reads CASKIARSNEQFF.

In regard to this clone: The read gets to within 3 residues of the CDR3 end, and the germline J gene fills in the rest. The V call is TRBV6-2 or TRBV6-3, the J call TRBJ2-7; 10 bases align to TRBD2. The CDR3 is made up of 15 amino acids. Trimming cost V 5 bases and J 0 bases; bases outside gene matches: 4. Looked up from germline, CDR1 is MNHEY and CDR2 is SVGEGT. This CDR3 reads CASSESGRASYEQYF. The CDR3 bases that were read are TGTGCCAGCAGTGAGAGCGGGAGGGCCTCCTACGAG.

In regard to this clone: The CDR3 end falls 3 residues outside the read, so it is completed with the germline J gene. The V and J genes are TRBV7-9 and TRBJ2-3; perhaps TRBD2 as D (6 bases). This CDR3 has 14 amino acids. Trimming shortened V by 5 bases and J by 0 bases, and 9 bases separated the two germline ends. Germline CDR1 and CDR2: SEHNR and FQNEAQ (reference sequence). CDR3: CASSGLTSTDTQYF. The part of the CDR3 DNA that was read is TGTGCCAGCAGCGGACTAACTAGCACAGATACG.

Turning to this clone: The sequenced fragment ends 3 residues before the CDR3 boundary, so the rest is inferred from the germline J gene. This chain joins TRBV7-9 and TRBJ1-2, with D perhaps TRBD1 (6 bases). The CDR3 runs 13 residues. Deletions cut 5 bases from V and 7 bases from J, with 14 bases between. Germline CDR1 is SEHNR and CDR2 is FQNEAQ (reference sequence). Here the CDR3 reads CASSTRQVVGYTF. The covered CDR3 bases are TGTGCCAGCAGCACGAGACAGGTCGTTGGC.

To note about this clone: The observed sequence ends 3 residues before the CDR3 terminus, with the missing tail filled in from the germline J gene. The rearrangement uses TRBV19 and TRBJ2-7; 7 nucleotides agree with TRBD1. With 5 bases clipped from V and 6 bases from J, the junction kept 4 bases outside the gene matches. Germline V gene data show CDR1 as LNHDA and CDR2 as SQIVND (reference sequence). The CDR3 covers 12 residues. CDR3 sequence: CASSATGFEQYF. The part of the CDR3 DNA that was read is TGTGCCAGTAGTGCGACAGGGTTCGAG.

Details on this clone: The read finishes 3 residues shy of the CDR3 end, and the germline J gene is used to complete it. This chain uses TRBV5-1 with TRBJ2-2; D is ambiguous. CDR1 is SGHRS and CDR2 is YFSETQ in the germline V gene. The CDR3 consists of 13 residues. V gave up 1 base and J gave up 6 bases, with 7 bases separating them. Incomplete CDR3 DNA: TGCGCCAGCAGCTTGCTAGTTTCCGGGGAG. Translated, it gives CASSLLVSGE. The full CDR3 protein is CASSLLVSGELFF.

As regards this clone: The CDR3 goes on 3 residues after the read ends, and that part is filled in from the germline J gene. The rearrangement links TRBV7-2 to TRBJ2-3, with 7 bases identical to TRBD2. The CDR3 sequence is 14 residues long. With 7 bases clipped from V and 3 bases from J, the junction kept 7 bases outside the gene matches. CDR1 and CDR2 (germline): SGHTA, FQGNSA. CDR3 sequence reads: CASTLGLETDTQYF. The part of the CDR3 DNA that was read is TGTGCCAGCACCCTAGGACTAGAGACAGATACG.

This CDR3 reads CAWSTNRGFYNSPLHF. CDR3 DNA, as far as it was read: TGTGCCTGGAGTACAAACAGGGGGTTTTATAATTCACCC. The V gene is TRBV30, the J gene TRBJ1-6; 8 nucleotides line up with TRBD1. The read ends 3 residues before the CDR3 terminus; that terminus is restored from the germline J gene. Germline-derived CDR1 and CDR2 are GTSNPN and SVGIG (reference sequence). Germline trimming cut 2 bases from V and 4 bases from J; bases unmatched to any gene: 7. The CDR3 loop spans 16 amino acids. Using reference TRBV30 and TRBJ1-6 for the parts outside the CDR3, the full variable domain is SQTIHQWPATLVQPVGSPLSLECTVEGTSNPNLYWYRQAAGRGLQLLFYSVGIGQISSEVPQNLSASRPQDRQFILSSKKLLLSDSGFYLCAWSTNRGFYNSPLHFGNGTRLTVT.

A note on this clone: The read stops 3 residues short of the end of the CDR3; the missing end is completed from the germline J gene. This sequence joins TRBV19 and TRBJ1-3; perhaps TRBD1 as D (6 bases). The CDR3 is 15 residues long. The ends were cut back, 5 bases at V and 0 bases at J, with 11 bases in the middle. CDR1 is LNHDA and CDR2 is SQIVND in the germline V gene (reference sequence). CDR3 residues: CASSRRGISGNTIYF. The part of the CDR3 DNA that was read is TGTGCCAGTAGTCGCAGGGGAATCTCTGGAAACACC.

On this clone: The read finishes 3 residues shy of the CDR3 end, and the germline J gene is used to complete it. The chain is built from TRBV18 and TRBJ1-1; TRBD1 is a possible D gene (5 bases). Trimming removed 4 bases at V and 0 bases at J, with 9 bases between. The germline gives CDR1 KGHSH, CDR2 LQKENI. The CDR3 spans 14 residues. The CDR3 here is CASSQDMMNTEAFF. The DNA read from the CDR3 is TGTGCCAGCTCACAGGACATGATGAACACTGAA.

Note on this clone: The sequenced fragment ends 3 residues before the CDR3 boundary, so the rest is inferred from the germline J gene. This sequence joins TRBV23-1 and TRBJ1-2; 9 bases align to TRBD1. TRBV23-1 is classed as an ORF, of uncertain function. CDR3 length equals 16 residues. J lost 4 bases, V lost 7 bases, and 13 bases had no gene match. CDR3 loop: CASNDNRGRLGYGYTF. The covered CDR3 bases are TGCGCCAGCAATGACAACAGGGGGCGCTTGGGCTATGGC.

This chain's CDR3 is CASSDSPRQSTDTQYF. Partial CDR3 DNA: TGTGCCAGCAGTGACTCACCGCGGCAAAGCACAGATACG. The chain employs TRBV6-4 and TRBJ2-3; D remains ambiguous. Read data end 3 residues before the CDR3 end; the end is taken from the germline J gene. CDR3 size: 16 residues. V lost 0 bases and J 0 bases, leaving 10 bases between the germline ends. Per the germline V gene, CDR1 is MRHNA and CDR2 is SNTAGT.

As regards this clone: The read finishes 3 residues shy of the CDR3 end, and the germline J gene is used to complete it. The V and J genes are TRBV18 and TRBJ2-6, with D maybe TRBD1 (6 bases). The CDR3 totals 18 residues. CDR1 and CDR2 from the germline V gene are KGHSH and LQKENI. Deletions cut 6 bases from V and 0 bases from J, with 18 bases between. Partial CDR3 DNA: TGTGCCAGCTCGTCCTGGGGGACAAAACCCTCTGGGGCCAACGTC. Translating gives CASSSWGTKPSGANV. The whole CDR3 protein reads CASSSWGTKPSGANVLTF.

Comments on this clone: The observed sequence ends 3 residues before the CDR3 terminus, with the missing tail filled in from the germline J gene. The chain employs TRBV7-2 and TRBJ1-5; no firm D call. Germline lookup yields CDR1 SGHTA and CDR2 FQGNSA. Trimming removed 2 bases from V and 5 bases from J, with 13 bases in between. The CDR3 is 15 residues long. CDR3 residues: CASSLYFGSDQPQHF. The CDR3 DNA, read in part, is TGTGCCAGCAGCTTATATTTCGGTTCCGATCAGCCC.

Turning to this clone: The CDR3 end falls 3 residues outside the read, so it is completed with the germline J gene. The V gene is TRBV4-1, the J gene TRBJ1-5; unclear D gene. Trimming cost V 0 bases and J 2 bases, with 11 bases left between them. The CDR3 extends over 16 amino acids. Germline assignment: CDR1 MGHRA and CDR2 YSYEKL. The CDR3 region is CASSQEQLRGNQPQHF. CDR3 DNA, as far as it was read: TGCGCCAGCAGCCAAGAGCAGCTAAGGGGCAATCAGCCC.

With respect to this clone: Read data end 3 residues before the CDR3 end; the end is taken from the germline J gene. This chain joins TRBV5-4 and TRBJ2-3; 7 nucleotides match TRBD2. CDR3 size: 14 residues. Germline values: CDR1 SGHNT, CDR2 YYREEE (reference sequence). The V segment lost 4 bases and the J segment 5 bases; nucleotides outside the gene matches: 7. The sequenced CDR3 bases are TGTGCCAGCAGCGCGCGGGAGAAGCAAGATACG. It specifies CASSAREKQDT. The entire CDR3 is CASSAREKQDTQYF.

Notes on this clone: Coverage ceases 3 residues before the CDR3 finishes, and the germline J gene fills in the end. The V and J genes are TRBV20-1 and TRBJ2-2; 14 positions match TRBD2. The length of the CDR3 is 14 residues. Per germline, CDR1 DFQATT and CDR2 SNEGSKA (reference sequence). The trim removed 6 bases at V and 8 bases at J, leaving 5 bases unmatched. This CDR3 is CSAMGLAGVGELFF. The CDR3 bases that were read are TGCAGTGCCATGGGACTAGCGGGAGTAGGGGAG.

About this clone: The read comes to an end 3 residues before the CDR3 does, leaving the germline J gene to fill in the end. The V call is TRBV12-3 or TRBV12-4, the J call TRBJ1-4, with 7 bases aligning to TRBD1. The CDR3 extends over 14 amino acids. V shed 1 base, J shed 8 bases, and the junction held 4 bases outside the gene matches. CDR3 DNA (partial): TGTGCCAGCAGTTTAGGCAGGGGGAGAGAAAAA. Translation: CASSLGRGREK. The full CDR3 is CASSLGRGREKLFF.

Worth noting for this clone: Sequencing ends 3 residues short of the CDR3 end; the germline J gene provides the rest. Other DNA sequences of this sample code for an identical CDR3. V gene TRBV7-9 combines with J gene TRBJ2-5; possible D gene TRBD2, 6 bases. The CDR3 is made up of 13 amino acids. Germline CDR1 reads SEHNR; CDR2 reads FQNEAQ (reference sequence). The V end lost 5 bases, the J end lost 5 bases, and 12 bases lay between the germline ends. The CDR3: CASSRSGGETQYF. CDR3 DNA, as far as it was read: TGTGCCAGCAGCCGTTCCGGAGGGGAGACC.

Details on this clone: Read coverage stops 3 residues before the CDR3 terminus; the germline J gene supplies the remainder. The V call is TRBV7-9, the J call TRBJ2-7; D is perhaps TRBD1 (6 bases). Deletions cut 6 bases from V and 0 bases from J, with 12 bases between. CDR3 length: 14 amino acids. Per germline, CDR1 SEHNR and CDR2 FQNEAQ (reference sequence). CDR3 residues: CASSFPGHSYEQYF. The part of the CDR3 DNA that was read is TGTGCCAGCAGTTTCCCGGGACACTCCTACGAG.

Details on this clone: The read terminates 3 residues ahead of where the CDR3 ends, so the germline J gene completes it. The chain couples TRBV2 to TRBJ2-3; possibly TRBD1 for D (5 bases). The CDR3 runs 14 residues. Trimming removed 2 bases from V and 2 bases from J, with 8 bases in between. Germline CDR1 and CDR2: SNHLY and FYNNEI. The CDR3 loop reads CASSEQGVTDTQYF. The part of the CDR3 DNA that was read is TGTGCCAGCAGTGAACAAGGGGTCACAGATACG.

As to this clone: The read terminates 3 residues ahead of where the CDR3 ends, so the germline J gene completes it. The chain employs TRBV20-1 and TRBJ1-2; perhaps TRBD1 as D (5 bases). CDR3 length: 14 amino acids. Germline loops: CDR1 DFQATT, CDR2 SNEGSKA (reference sequence). V was trimmed by 3 bases and J by 5 bases, leaving 16 bases between them. CDR3 loop: CSASREHRGYGYTF. The CDR3 bases that were read are TGCAGTGCTAGTCGGGAGCATAGGGGATATGGC.

On this clone: The CDR3 extends 3 residues past the end of the read, so its final part is completed from the germline J gene. The chain joins TRBV11-2 to TRBJ1-2; weak D call: TRBD1 (6 bases). The CDR3 length is 14 residues. Germline values: CDR1 SGHAT, CDR2 FQNNGV. The part of the CDR3 DNA that was read is TGTGCCAGCAGCCTACAGGGAATAGGGTCGGAC. Translated: CASSLQGIGSD. The entire CDR3 is CASSLQGIGSDYTF.

Turning to this clone: From the germline J gene comes the end of the CDR3, since the read stops 3 residues before it. V gene TRBV19 combines with J gene TRBJ1-3; D is perhaps TRBD1 (5 bases). The CDR3 contains 14 residues. V was shortened by 7 bases and J by 1 base, with 11 bases between the two germline ends. From germline, CDR1 is LNHDA and CDR2 SQIVND (reference sequence). Incomplete CDR3 DNA: TGTGCCAGTACCCAGGGTGTGTCTGGAAACACC. Protein: CASTQGVSGNT. The entire CDR3 is CASTQGVSGNTIYF.